The clone carrying this TCR beta chain was recorded only once. The sample originates from a study of blood T cell repertoires in COVID-19. Across the study: Acute and convalescent COVID-19 samples came from the United States, Italy and Spain.

With 3 bases clipped from V and 5 bases from J, the junction kept 7 bases outside the gene matches. The CDR3 runs to 15 residues. Germline values: CDR1 SGHTA, CDR2 FQGTGA. As processed by the authors: Counts of nucleated cells, estimated from reference gene primer amplification, were obtained. The table came from immunoSEQ multiplex PCR; TCRdb's copy has only in-frame clones and leaves some out. For V, J and clone size, that table is used; D and trimming come from the DNA. This table has 200,000 to 250,000 clones, approximately 90% appearing once. This receptor was identified in a woman younger than 30 who had recovered from COVID-19. Sequencing input: peripheral blood. This chain links TRBV7-3 with TRBJ2-3; TRBD2 aligns across 8 bases. The CDR3 loop reads CASSFLAGGGDTQYF. Written as DNA, the CDR3 is TGTGCCAGCAGCTTTCTAGCGGGCGGGGGAGATACGCAGTATTTT.